These 29 T cell receptor beta chains were sequenced from one sample in a study of blood T cell dynamics during melanoma immunotherapy. The assay was immunoSEQ multiplex PCR, and TCRdb's table has in-frame clones only and misses some. The sample lists some 11,000 clones; approximately 87% were seen once. The time point is: pre-treatment baseline. The specimen was blood, collected from a patient treated with checkpoint blockade. These receptors were taken from a human donor with melanoma.

CDR3 nucleotides: TGCGCCAGCAGCTTGGACCACGGACGTCCTGAAGCTTTCTTT. This codes for CASSLDHGRPEAFF. The rearrangement uses TRBV5-1 and TRBJ1-1; unclear D gene. CDR1 and CDR2 from the germline V gene are SGHRS and YFSETQ. The CDR3 is 14 residues long. V lost 0 bases and J 6 bases, leaving 12 bases between the germline ends. The complete variable domain, with remaining parts taken from reference TRBV5-1 and TRBJ1-1, reads KAGVTQTPRYLIKTRGQQVTLSCSPISGHRSVSWYQQTPGQGLQFLFEYFSETQRNKGNFPGRFSGRQFSNSRSEMNVSTLELGDSALYLCASSLDHGRPEAFFGQGTRLTVV.

Concerning this clone: At one boundary the junction diverges from the germline segment, which might be a read error. The V gene is TRBV7-2, the J gene TRBJ1-1; D gene unclear. Germline loops: CDR1 SGHTA, CDR2 FQGNSA. The CDR3 is made up of 14 amino acids. The CDR3 nucleotides are TGTGCCAGCAGCGTAGGACCGTTGAAGACTGAAGCTTTCTTT. Amino acid sequence: CASSVGPLKTEAFF.

This clone is classed as medium-sized. This chain joins TRBV6-5 and TRBJ1-2, with TRBD1 identical over 9 bases. With V trimmed by 4 bases and J by 2 bases, 8 bases remained unmatched. CDR1 is MNHEY and CDR2 is SVGAGI in the germline V gene. This CDR3 is built from 16 residues. The CDR3 region is CASSSQQGALNYGYTF. In DNA form, the CDR3 reads TGTGCCAGCAGTTCCCAACAGGGGGCGCTGAACTATGGCTACACCTTC.

The rearrangement uses TRBV5-1 and TRBJ1-6, with TRBD1 identical over 8 bases. V trimming: 3 bases; J trimming: 7 bases; junction bases outside the gene matches: 9. CDR1 is SGHRS and CDR2 is YFSETQ in the germline V gene. CDR3 size: 16 residues. The CDR3 bases are TGCGCCAGCAGCTCCTCGACAGGGGTGGAGAATTCACCCCTCCACTTT. Encoded protein: CASSSSTGVENSPLHF. The complete variable domain, with remaining parts taken from reference TRBV5-1 and TRBJ1-6, reads KAGVTQTPRYLIKTRGQQVTLSCSPISGHRSVSWYQQTPGQGLQFLFEYFSETQRNKGNFPGRFSGRQFSNSRSEMNVSTLELGDSALYLCASSSSTGVENSPLHFGNGTRLTVT.

CDR3 amino acids: CASSRHTDSGANVLTF. For the CDR3, the DNA is TGTGCCAGTAGTAGACATACGGACTCTGGGGCCAACGTCCTGACTTTC. This chain connects TRBV19 to TRBJ2-6; D remains ambiguous. There are 16 residues in the CDR3. Per germline, CDR1 LNHDA and CDR2 SQIVND (reference sequence). The V gene lost 4 bases and the J gene lost 0 bases, with 10 bases spanning the gap.

The chain has TRBV7-2 and TRBJ2-3; no clear D gene. Germline CDR1 and CDR2: SGHTA and FQGNSA. The CDR3 is 14 residues long. The V and J ends lost 1 base and 14 bases respectively, with 19 bases between them. The CDR3 sequence is CASSLGPSSPSTYF. DNA for the CDR3: TGTGCCAGCAGCTTAGGGCCCTCTTCCCCCTCGACGTATTTT.

The J gene is TRBJ1-5, the V gene TRBV6-5; D possibly corresponds to TRBD1 (5 bases). Between the trimmed V and J ends, which lost 0 bases and 3 bases, there was a span of 9 bases. Germline V gene lookup returns CDR1 MNHEY and CDR2 SVGAGI. The CDR3 has 15 amino acids. The DNA of the CDR3 is TGTGCCAGCAGTTACTCGAGGGGAGACAATCAGCCCCAGCATTTT. Amino acid sequence: CASSYSRGDNQPQHF.

This clone was counted a few times. In DNA form, the CDR3 reads TGCGCCAGCAGCGCCCCTAAGAACACTGAAGCTTTCTTT. As protein: CASSAPKNTEAFF. The chain recombines TRBV5-1 with TRBJ1-1, with no clear D. The CDR3 covers 13 residues. Trimming removed 4 bases at V and 1 base at J, with 8 bases between. Germline V gene sequence: CDR1 SGHRS, CDR2 YFSETQ.

V usage is TRBV5-1 and J usage is TRBJ2-3, with D maybe TRBD1 (6 bases). Germline CDR1 and CDR2: SGHRS and YFSETQ. V lost 4 bases and J lost 0, with 18 bases in between. CDR3 length: 17 amino acids. Here the CDR3 DNA reads TGCGCCAGCAGCCTAGCCTGGAGCAGGGGCAGCACAGATACGCAGTATTTT. This gives the protein CASSLAWSRGSTDTQYF. The whole variable domain, remainder taken from reference TRBV5-1 and TRBJ2-3, is KAGVTQTPRYLIKTRGQQVTLSCSPISGHRSVSWYQQTPGQGLQFLFEYFSETQRNKGNFPGRFSGRQFSNSRSEMNVSTLELGDSALYLCASSLAWSRGSTDTQYFGPGTRLTVL.

For the CDR3, the DNA is TGTGCCATCCGGAAGGGGGGAATAGGCTCCTACGAGCAGTACTTC. Translated: CAIRKGGIGSYEQYF. This sequence joins TRBV28 and TRBJ2-7, with D perhaps being TRBD1 or TRBD2 (6 bases each). Germline V gene data show CDR1 as MDHEN and CDR2 as SYDVKM. Trimming took 10 bases from V and 0 from J, leaving 19 bases between them. The CDR3 has 15 residues. Drawing the rest from reference TRBV28 and TRBJ2-7, the complete variable domain is DVKVTQSSRYLVKRTGEKVFLECVQDMDHENMFWYRQDPGLGLRLIYFSYDVKMKEKGDIPEGYSVSREKKERFSLILESASTNQTSMYLCAIRKGGIGSYEQYFGPGTRLTVT.

The chain is built from TRBV27 and TRBJ1-1; D ambiguous. CDR1 is MNHEY and CDR2 is SMNVEV in the germline V gene (reference sequence). The CDR3 runs to 13 residues. With 2 bases removed from V and 1 base from J, the gap between germline ends came to 5 bases. The CDR3 is CASSLQENTEAFF. CDR3 nucleotides: TGTGCCAGCAGTTTACAGGAGAACACTGAAGCTTTCTTT.

The V and J genes are TRBV6-1 and TRBJ2-7; D perhaps matches TRBD1 (5 bases). CDR1 is MNHNS, CDR2 SASEGT, per germline. Deletions cut 6 bases from V and 2 bases from J, with 11 bases between. The CDR3 covers 13 residues. In nucleotides, the CDR3 is TGTGCCAGCAGGATGACAGCCACCTACGAGCAGTACTTC. It translates to CASRMTATYEQYF.

The V call is TRBV10-3, the J call TRBJ1-4; D is uncertain. V was clipped by 4 bases and J by 4 bases, with 7 bases between them. The CDR3 is 13 residues long. Germline V gene lookup returns CDR1 ENHRY and CDR2 SYGVKD. CDR3 amino acids: CAISAGLNEKLFF. CDR3 coding DNA: TGTGCCATCAGTGCAGGACTTAATGAAAAACTGTTTTTT.

This rearrangement joins TRBV7-2 to TRBJ2-1; D remains ambiguous. Per the germline V gene, CDR1 is SGHTA and CDR2 is FQGNSA. V lost 5 bases and J 7 bases, leaving 18 bases between the germline ends. This CDR3 region has 15 residues. The CDR3 sequence: CASSPTYGPKNEQFF. The CDR3, as DNA: TGTGCCAGCAGCCCGACGTACGGGCCTAAGAATGAGCAGTTCTTC.

This clone was observed a few times. The chain recombines TRBV7-6 with TRBJ2-1, with D possibly TRBD1 on 5 matching bases. CDR3 length: 16 residues. Germline lookup yields CDR1 SGHVS and CDR2 FNYEAQ. The V gene lost 5 bases and the J gene lost 2 bases, with 16 bases spanning the gap. In DNA, the CDR3 is TGTGCCAGCAGCACCGGCGCGACAGTTCCCTACAATGAGCAGTTCTTC. Its protein product is CASSTGATVPYNEQFF.

The count of this clone is one. This chain links TRBV29-1 with TRBJ2-5; tentatively, D is TRBD1 or TRBD2 (5 bases each). This CDR3 is 15 amino acids long. In germline, CDR1 is SQVTM, CDR2 ANQGSEA. Trimming pared 3 bases from V and 0 bases from J, leaving 14 bases between. The CDR3 DNA sequence: TGCAGCGTTGACGGACCGGGACGCCACCAAGAGACCCAGTACTTC. It codes for CSVDGPGRHQETQYF.

V is TRBV28 and J is TRBJ2-1, with 7 positions matching TRBD2. V was clipped by 5 bases and J by 4 bases; unmatched bases: 8. Germline CDR1 and CDR2: MDHEN and SYDVKM. This CDR3 spans 15 amino acids. CDR3 in amino acids: CASSPLATRYNEQFF. The CDR3 bases are TGTGCCAGCAGTCCACTAGCGACTCGATACAATGAGCAGTTCTTC. The variable domain in full, with the rest retrieved from reference TRBV28 and TRBJ2-1, is DVKVTQSSRYLVKRTGEKVFLECVQDMDHENMFWYRQDPGLGLRLIYFSYDVKMKEKGDIPEGYSVSREKKERFSLILESASTNQTSMYLCASSPLATRYNEQFFGPGTRLTVL.

The chain uses TRBV7-9 and TRBJ1-1; weak D call: TRBD1 (5 bases). Trimming removed 1 base at V and 2 bases at J, with 11 bases between. Germline CDR1 is SEHNR and CDR2 is FQNEAQ (reference sequence). The CDR3 covers 15 residues. The CDR3 loop reads CASSLGQGFNTEAFF. The DNA of the CDR3 is TGTGCCAGCAGCTTAGGGCAGGGCTTCAACACTGAAGCTTTCTTT.

The V and J genes are TRBV5-1 and TRBJ2-5, with D perhaps TRBD1 (5 bases). The V end lost 0 bases, the J end lost 1 base, and 7 bases lay between the germline ends. Germline V CDR1 and CDR2: SGHRS, YFSETQ. This CDR3 comprises 14 residues. CDR3 in amino acids: CASSLGRAQETQYF. DNA of the CDR3: TGCGCCAGCAGCTTGGGCAGGGCCCAAGAGACCCAGTACTTC.

On this clone itself: The sample carries other DNA sequences with the same CDR3. The chain joins TRBV28 to TRBJ1-6; D is perhaps TRBD1 (5 bases). V lost 2 bases and J lost 10, with 18 bases in between. The CDR3 covers 16 residues. Germline assignment: CDR1 MDHEN and CDR2 SYDVKM. The CDR3 sequence is CASSLRGRPIWSPLHF. CDR3 bases: TGTGCCAGCAGTTTAAGGGGCCGTCCAATTTGGTCACCCCTCCACTTT.

The chain has TRBV4-1 and TRBJ2-5; possible D gene TRBD2, 7 bases. Trimming removed 3 bases at V and 2 bases at J, with 13 bases between. CDR3 length: 15 residues. Germline V gene lookup returns CDR1 MGHRA and CDR2 YSYEKL. The CDR3 region has the DNA TGCGCCAGCAGCCATTTACAGGGAGGGCAAGAGACCCAGTACTTC. Its translation: CASSHLQGGQETQYF.

This rearrangement joins TRBV27 to TRBJ1-5; D might be TRBD1 (5 bases). Trimming pared 2 bases from V and 6 bases from J, leaving 11 bases between. The germline V gene encodes CDR1 MNHEY and CDR2 SMNVEV (reference sequence). This CDR3 spans 14 amino acids. CDR3 protein: CASSLGGDGQPQHF. In DNA, the CDR3 is TGTGCCAGCAGTTTAGGGGGGGATGGTCAGCCCCAGCATTTT.

V gene TRBV19 combines with J gene TRBJ1-2, with 8 bases that match TRBD1. The CDR3 covers 13 residues. V was clipped by 6 bases and J by 4 bases; unmatched bases: 4. Germline CDR1 reads LNHDA; CDR2 reads SQIVND (reference sequence). The CDR3 here is CASSTDRGYGYTF. The CDR3 bases are TGTGCCAGTAGCACTGACAGGGGCTATGGCTACACCTTC.

The CDR3 loop is CASSLGWQGREKLFF. The CDR3 region has the DNA TGCGCCAGCAGCTTGGGTTGGCAGGGTCGGGAAAAACTGTTTTTT. This rearrangement joins TRBV5-1 to TRBJ1-4; D perhaps matches TRBD1 (5 bases). Trimming shortened V by 0 bases and J by 8 bases, and 14 bases separated the two germline ends. Germline V gene data show CDR1 as SGHRS and CDR2 as YFSETQ. The CDR3 runs to 15 residues.

The chain employs TRBV6-5 and TRBJ2-1; 8 bases are shared with TRBD1. V shed 7 bases, J shed 4 bases, and the junction held 9 bases outside the gene matches. The CDR3 runs to 15 residues. CDR1 is MNHEY, CDR2 SVGAGI, per germline. This CDR3 reads CASNRGTPRYNEQFF. In DNA form, the CDR3 reads TGTGCCAGCAACAGGGGGACTCCCCGGTACAATGAGCAGTTCTTC.

V and J are TRBV4-2 and TRBJ2-5; a weak D match, TRBD2 (5 bases). The CDR3 extends over 13 amino acids. V was shortened by 0 bases and J by 5 bases, with 7 bases between the two germline ends. From germline, CDR1 is LGHNA and CDR2 YNFKEQ. The CDR3 DNA follows: TGTGCCAGCAGCCAAGATCGGAGGGAGACCCAGTACTTC. Amino acid sequence: CASSQDRRETQYF.

This clone has just one count. The V gene is TRBV7-3, the J gene TRBJ2-1; D is unclear. Germline V lookup: CDR1 SGHTA, CDR2 FQGTGA. Trimming removed 0 bases from V and 7 bases from J, with 13 bases in between. The CDR3 totals 15 residues. Here the CDR3 reads CASSLTSTQENEQFF. As DNA, the CDR3 is TGTGCCAGCAGCTTAACGAGTACGCAGGAAAATGAGCAGTTCTTC.

V is TRBV14 and J is TRBJ1-5; a weak D match, TRBD1 (5 bases). Trimming shortened V by 2 bases and J by 5 bases, and 13 bases separated the two germline ends. Germline loops: CDR1 SGHDN, CDR2 FVKESK. The CDR3 covers 15 residues. DNA for the CDR3: TGTGCCAGCAGCCAAACGGGGCCGGGTGATCAGCCCCAGCATTTT. It specifies CASSQTGPGDQPQHF.

The chain carries TRBV2 and TRBJ1-5, with D tentatively TRBD1 (6 bases). The CDR3 is made up of 13 amino acids. Germline V gene lookup returns CDR1 SNHLY and CDR2 FYNNEI. V was shortened by 6 bases and J by 4 bases, with 10 bases between the two germline ends. The CDR3 region has the DNA TGTGCCAGCAGCACAGGGAGAAATCAGCCCCAGCATTTT. Encoded protein: CASSTGRNQPQHF.